The clone carrying this T cell receptor beta chain was counted at least ten times. Its antigen is undetermined. This CDR3 contains 14 residues. With 4 bases clipped from V and 2 bases from J, the junction kept 5 bases outside the gene matches. Germline lookup yields CDR1 MGHRA and CDR2 YSYEKL. This specimen belongs to a study of early T cells in non-severe SARS-CoV-2 infection. Across the study: Sequenced bulk RNA came from whole blood that was unsorted, and chains were unpaired.

Individual cDNA molecules received unique molecular identifiers. TCRdb re-derived calls from the 5' RACE reads in MiXCR, one entry per CDR3 protein. The sample lists tens of thousands of distinct CDR3 sequences; around 9.7% were seen once. The study's findings and limits: Clonotype matching in VDJdb favored anti-spike CD8 responses and did not capture private and CD4 specificities.

Source material: whole blood. The J gene is TRBJ2-7, the V gene TRBV4-1, with 7 bases that match TRBD1. This clonotype was sampled from an adult who was a healthcare worker with PCR-confirmed SARS-CoV-2 infection or an uninfected control (not recorded which). The CDR3 bases are TGCGCCAGCAGCCCGGGACAGAGCCCCTACGAGCAGTACTTC. Its translation is CASSPGQSPYEQYF.